This T cell receptor beta chain comes out of a study of cytomegalovirus exposure and HLA in healthy donors. Overall study context: About 85 million unique TCR sequences came from HLA-typed donors in an early release. Of over 300 genotyped donors, 81% clustered with self-reported Caucasian donors. Study results and caveats: When presence/absence was analysed, sequencing depth was taken to be roughly uniform across donors.

The PCR made use of 60 Vbeta and 13 Jbeta primers. Profiled with immunoSEQ multiplex PCR; TCRdb holds only in-frame clones, not every one. The table shows about 150,000 clones, with roughly 83% occurring only once. This clone was seen a handful of times. Antigen unknown. This CDR3 region has 16 residues. The germline CDR1 and CDR2 sequences are LNHDA and SQIVND (reference sequence). Trimming pared 6 bases from V and 4 bases from J, leaving 19 bases between. The TCR was taken from a boy aged 2 to 10 in good health and CMV-seronegative. Sample: PBMCs. This chain links TRBV19 with TRBJ2-1; a possible D gene is TRBD1 (6 bases). Here the CDR3 DNA reads TGTGCCAGTAGCCGGAGGTGGGACACTCATTACAATGAGCAGTTCTTC. This sequence encodes CASSRRWDTHYNEQFF.